This T cell receptor (beta chain) was obtained from a study of molecular identifiers for immune sequencing clone quantification (dated by TCRdb to the late 2010s). With regard to the full study: For a replicate experiment, RNA from approximately 20,000 or 100,000 naive CD8 T cells was divided into five aliquots, and four of the five aliquots were sequenced. This methods study used CD8 T cells to benchmark TCR RNA copy counting and molecular-identifier clustering-based TCR repertoire sequencing (MIDCIRS).

Naive CD8 T cell libraries were made from around 20,000 to 1,000,000 sorted cells using 10%, 30% or 50% of purified RNA. Naive CD8 T cells were FACS-sorted as CD8+CD4-CCR7+CD45RA+ on a BD FACSAria II into RLT Plus buffer. To test detection sensitivity, Jurkat RNA equivalent to ten TCR copies was spiked into samples of about 20,000-1,100,000 naive CD8 T cells. CD8 T cells were enriched with RosetteSep CD8+ T Cell Enrichment Cocktail and Ficoll-Paque, followed by ACK red cell lysis. Library preparation was by PCR. Sequencing was carried out with an Illumina HiSeq 4000. Bulk TCR libraries were prepared as previously described, using TCR primers listed in Table S5. Purification of total RNA was performed with the Qiagen AllPrep DNA/RNA kit. Before any analysis, reads coming from multiple sequencing runs of the same library were combined into one pool. The study's processing was this. Reads were retained only if an exact TCR constant sequence was present, and the retained reads were trimmed to 150 nt and grouped according to their 12-nt molecular barcodes. Reads within each barcode group were sub-clustered using a 15% Levenshtein threshold, and quality-weighted consensus sequences were constructed for each RNA molecule. Non-functional sequences were discarded, and so were lower-count sequences lying one edit away from another sequence. Based on fitting two negative binomial distributions, any barcode sub-cluster with under 20% of the maximum read count was discarded. TCRdb trimmed public reads at Q25 via fastp, called clones via MiXCR and kept in-frame beta chains. Each entry merges the rows of one CDR3 protein and shows their most common DNA and genes. These V and J calls originate from TCRdb's pipeline instead of the authors' own analysis. Present in this sample are about 640,000 distinct CDR3 sequences, about 20% of which were seen just once. The biggest ten clones account for under 0.95% of the sample.

General conclusions and limits of the study: Approximately 3.1 recovered TCR RNA copies per cell were obtained by modeling, versus around 10 by digital PCR, implying a capture efficiency of 25% to 30%. Identical TCR molecules sharing a barcode could cause highly expanded clone sizes to be underestimated. When barcode sub-clustering was omitted, TCR diversity was inflated by chimeric consensus sequences, with chimeras reaching as high as 47%. Spiked-in Jurkat TCR RNA equal to a single cell's worth was reported to be detectable even within 1,100,000 naive CD8 T cells. Clones above 20 RNA copies held over 98% of molecules in CMV-specific effector cells but under 1% in naive cells. Naive libraries contained spiked-in Jurkat TCR RNA (10 copies' worth), which is not part of the donor repertoire.

Between the V and J ends, shortened by 0 bases and 0 bases respectively, the junction contains 9 bases. The CDR3 has 15 amino acids, counting the end cysteine and phenylalanine. Of the read, only the CDR3 DNA is kept; its 45 bases are in frame from base 1. CDR1 and CDR2 are read off the germline V gene (reference sequence) as GTSNPN and SVGIG. This clonotype was observed many times. Its antigen remains undetermined. Nothing much larger sits one base from this clone, and base qualities are not available. Sequenced material: naive CD8+ T cells from blood, with Jurkat cell RNA spiked in. The meaning of the sample's cell subset or site label: FACS-sorted CD8+CD4-CCR7+CD45RA+ naive T cells. The receptor's source is a human donor in good health. Some libraries in this study had Jurkat cell RNA spiked in. The V and J genes are TRBV30 and TRBJ1-5, with no reliable assignment of the D segment. The sequenced DNA is TGTGCCTGGAGTGTACTTGCGGATAGCAATCAGCCCCAGCATTTT. It codes for CAWSVLADSNQPQHF.